The entry that follows covers one T cell receptor beta chain sequence. The data derive from a study of blood T cell repertoires in COVID-19. Trimming cost V 5 bases and J 8 bases; bases outside gene matches: 11. Germline values: CDR1 SGHTA, CDR2 FQGNSA. The CDR3 extends over 14 amino acids. Only in-frame clones appear in the TCRdb table, and some are missing; sequencing was by immunoSEQ multiplex PCR. The table has around 230,000 clones, 88% seen once. The specimen sequenced was PBMCs or T cells enriched from blood (not recorded which). This chain connects TRBV7-2 to TRBJ1-2; TRBD1 matches at 7 bases. The sequence derives from a woman aged 40-49 years with acute COVID-19. The CDR3 sequence: CASSTRQGLQGYTF. The CDR3 region has the DNA TGTGCCAGCAGCACCCGACAGGGCCTGCAGGGCTACACCTTC.